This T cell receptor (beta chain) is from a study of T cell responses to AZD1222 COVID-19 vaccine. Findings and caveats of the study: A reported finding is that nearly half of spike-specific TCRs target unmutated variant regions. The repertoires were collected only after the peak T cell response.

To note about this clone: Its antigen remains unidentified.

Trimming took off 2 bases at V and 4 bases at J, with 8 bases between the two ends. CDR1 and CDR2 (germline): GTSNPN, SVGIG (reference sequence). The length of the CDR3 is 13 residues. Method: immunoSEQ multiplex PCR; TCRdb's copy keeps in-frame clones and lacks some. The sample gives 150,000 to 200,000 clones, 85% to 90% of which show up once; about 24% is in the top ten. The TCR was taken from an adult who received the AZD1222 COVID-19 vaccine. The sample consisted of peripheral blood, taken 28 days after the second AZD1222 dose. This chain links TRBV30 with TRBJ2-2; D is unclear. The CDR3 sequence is CAWSPQPTGELFF. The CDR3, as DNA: TGTGCCTGGAGTCCTCAACCCACCGGGGAGCTGTTTTTT. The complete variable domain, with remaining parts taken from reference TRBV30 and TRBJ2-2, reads SQTIHQWPATLVQPVGSPLSLECTVEGTSNPNLYWYRQAAGRGLQLLFYSVGIGQISSEVPQNLSASRPQDRQFILSSKKLLLSDSGFYLCAWSPQPTGELFFGEGSRLTVL.